This TCR beta chain emerged from a study of technical replicates of blood from a few donors. Assay: immunoSEQ multiplex PCR; the TCRdb copy retains only in-frame clones and omits some. The sample shows about 80,000 clones, roughly 97% of them seen only once. After removal of 5 bases from V and 9 bases from J, the junction contained 15 bases not matched to a gene. The germline V gene encodes CDR1 SEHNR and CDR2 FQNEAQ (reference sequence). The CDR3 length is 15 residues. This receptor was taken from a human donor in good health. The sample comprised T cells isolated from PBMCs. This chain uses TRBV7-9 with TRBJ1-1, with 7 bases identical to TRBD1. DNA of the CDR3: TGTGCCAGCAGCGAAGATCCGGGACAGAGGAGCCAAGCTTTCTTT. It translates to CASSEDPGQRSQAFF.